This TCR beta chain is from a study of blood T cell repertoires in COVID-19. V dropped 5 bases and J dropped 0; count of bases not matched to a gene: 12. This CDR3 contains 18 residues. CDR1 and CDR2 from the germline V gene are LNHDA and SQIVND (reference sequence). The protocol was immunoSEQ multiplex PCR, while the TCRdb copy is restricted to in-frame clones and leaves out a portion. The table includes approximately 140,000 clones, about 91% detected once. The chain links TRBV19 to TRBJ2-3; 9 nucleotides match TRBD2. The sequence was obtained from a woman aged 60-75 years with acute or convalescent COVID-19. Sequenced: peripheral blood. This CDR3 reads CASSRRGGAVISTDTQYF. Here the CDR3 DNA reads TGTGCCAGTAGTCGGCGCGGGGGGGCCGTCATAAGCACAGATACGCAGTATTTT.